These 3 T cell receptor beta chains were sequenced from one sample in a study of blood T cell repertoires in COVID-19. The assay was immunoSEQ multiplex PCR, and TCRdb's table has in-frame clones only and misses some. The sample contains 250,000 to 350,000 clones, 87% of which appear only once. The sample was peripheral blood. These receptors were taken from a woman between 50 and 59 years old who had recovered from COVID-19.

CDR3 nucleotides: TGCAGCGTTGAGGCCACTAGCGGGGTCCTTAGCACAGATACGCAGTATTTT. It translates to CSVEATSGVLSTDTQYF. The rearrangement joins TRBV29-1 to TRBJ2-3; 10 positions match TRBD2. This CDR3 has 17 residues. Trimming at V came to 3 bases and at J to 0 bases, leaving 9 bases not matched to a gene. Per the germline V gene, CDR1 is SQVTM and CDR2 is ANQGSEA.

The chain uses TRBV6-1 and TRBJ1-2, with D unresolved. With 2 bases removed from V and 3 bases from J, the gap between germline ends came to 22 bases. Germline V CDR1 and CDR2: MNHNS, SASEGT. This CDR3 contains 18 residues. CDR3 residues: CASSEIPAVPWGDYGYTF. The CDR3 bases are TGTGCCAGCAGTGAAATCCCTGCGGTTCCGTGGGGAGACTATGGCTACACCTTC.

This clone was seen a handful of times. The chain uses TRBV6-5 and TRBJ1-1; tentative D call: TRBD1 (6 bases). The ends were cut back, 6 bases at V and 1 base at J, with 9 bases in the middle. CDR1 and CDR2 (germline): MNHEY, SVGAGI. This CDR3 has 13 residues. CDR3 region: CASRGTQNTEAFF. The CDR3 region has the DNA TGTGCCAGCAGAGGGACACAGAACACTGAAGCTTTCTTT.